This TCR beta chain was identified in a study of blood T cells in healthy people across ages. Study overall: The template switching approach captured approximately one barcoded beta molecule for every two T cells.

Each sample used at least 7 million PBMCs. The V end was cut by 6 bases, the J end by 8 bases, with 19 bases between. Germline CDR1 is MNHEY and CDR2 is SVGEGT. CDR3 length equals 14 residues. A second about 6 to 12 cycle PCR used barcoded and J-beta primers. TCRdb re-called the 5' RACE reads through MiXCR, storing one row per CDR3 protein. The data show about 800,000 distinct CDR3 sequences, about 42% seen once. Study conclusions and caveats: What prevented conclusive comparison of naive and antigen-experienced cells was that PBMCs were unsorted.

This clonotype was counted a few times. Its antigen is currently unknown. The specimen was blood. This clonotype was obtained from an elderly man in good health. V usage is TRBV6-2 or TRBV6-3 and J usage is TRBJ1-2; TRBD1 is a possible D gene (5 bases). The CDR3 DNA is TGTGCCAGCAGCCGCGACAGCGTACCTAGGGGCTACACCTTC. The encoded protein is CASSRDSVPRGYTF.